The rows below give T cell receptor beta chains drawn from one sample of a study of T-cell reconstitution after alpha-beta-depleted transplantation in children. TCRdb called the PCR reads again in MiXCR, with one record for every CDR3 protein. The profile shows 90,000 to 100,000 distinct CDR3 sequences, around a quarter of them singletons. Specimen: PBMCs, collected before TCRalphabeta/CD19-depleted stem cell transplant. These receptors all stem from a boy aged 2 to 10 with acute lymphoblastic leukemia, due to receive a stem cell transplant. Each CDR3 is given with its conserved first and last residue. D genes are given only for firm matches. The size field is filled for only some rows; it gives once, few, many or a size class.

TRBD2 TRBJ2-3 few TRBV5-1 TGCGCCAGCAGCGATGGACTAGCAAGAGATACGCAGTATTTT CASSDGLARDTQYF
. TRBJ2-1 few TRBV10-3 TGTGCCATCACCGGGGGGTCCACCGGACAGATCTTC CAITGGSTGQIF
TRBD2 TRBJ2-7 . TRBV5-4 TGTGCCAGCAGCTTGGCCGCTAGCGGAGGCGAGCAGTACTTC CASSLAASGGEQYF
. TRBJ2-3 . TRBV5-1 TGCGCCAGCAGCTCCGGCCCCGGGACGCCAAGCACAGATACGCAGTATTTT CASSSGPGTPSTDTQYF
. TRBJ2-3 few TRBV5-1 TGCGCCAGCAGCTGGGGGACCTCCACTTCGGATACGCAGTATTTT CASSWGTSTSDTQYF
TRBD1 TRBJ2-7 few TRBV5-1 TGCGCCAGCAGCTTGGATGGGACAGGGTACTACGAGCAGTACTTC CASSLDGTGYYEQYF
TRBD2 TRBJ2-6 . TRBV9 TGTGCCAGCAGCGCAGATTTTCCCGGGACTAGTGGAGGGGCCAACGTCCTGACTTTC CASSADFPGTSGGANVLTF
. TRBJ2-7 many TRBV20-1 TGCAGTGCTAGATATACCTACGAGCAGTACTTC CSARYTYEQYF
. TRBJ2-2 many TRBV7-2 TGTGCCAGCAGCTTAGAGGGTCACACCGGGGAGCTGTTTTTT CASSLEGHTGELFF
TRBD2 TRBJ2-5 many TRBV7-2 TGTGCCAGCAGCGCCCCCCGACTAGCGGAGCACAAAGAGACCCAGTACTTC CASSAPRLAEHKETQYF
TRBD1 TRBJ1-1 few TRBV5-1 TGCGCCAGCGCTATTGACAGGGCTGATGAAGCTTTCTTT CASAIDRADEAFF
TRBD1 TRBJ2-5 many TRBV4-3 TGCGCCAGCAGCCGACGGACAGGGAATGGGGAGACCCAGTACTTC CASSRRTGNGETQYF
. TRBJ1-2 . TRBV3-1 TGTGCCAGCAGCCAAGTCGGACACCTATCTGGCTACACCTTC CASSQVGHLSGYTF
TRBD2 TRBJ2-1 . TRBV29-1 TGCAGCGCTACACTAGCGGTGGGGGAGCAGTTCTTC CSATLAVGEQFF
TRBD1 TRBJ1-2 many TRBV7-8 TGTGCCAGCAGCTTCACCAGACAGGGTGATGGCTACACCTTC CASSFTRQGDGYTF
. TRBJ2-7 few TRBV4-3 TGCGCCAGCAGCCAGACCAGAGGCAAAAACGAGCAGTACTTC CASSQTRGKNEQYF